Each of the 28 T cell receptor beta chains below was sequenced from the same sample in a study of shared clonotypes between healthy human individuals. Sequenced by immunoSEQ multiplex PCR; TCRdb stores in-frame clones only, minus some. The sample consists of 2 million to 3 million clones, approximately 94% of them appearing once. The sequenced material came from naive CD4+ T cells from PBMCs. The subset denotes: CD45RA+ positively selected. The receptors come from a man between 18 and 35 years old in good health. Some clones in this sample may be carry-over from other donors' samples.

CDR3 sequence reads: CASNPSGSSYNEQFF. The CDR3 DNA follows: TGCGCCAGCAACCCTAGCGGGAGCTCCTACAATGAGCAGTTCTTC. The V and J genes are TRBV4-1 and TRBJ2-1; 10 bases agree with TRBD2. Unmatched junction bases numbered 3, after V lost 7 bases and J lost 0 bases. The CDR3 is made up of 15 amino acids. Per germline, CDR1 MGHRA and CDR2 YSYEKL.

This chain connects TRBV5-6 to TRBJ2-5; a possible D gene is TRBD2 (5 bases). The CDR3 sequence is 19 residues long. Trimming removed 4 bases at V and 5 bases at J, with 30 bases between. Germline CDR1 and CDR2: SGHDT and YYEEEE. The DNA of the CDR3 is TGTGCCAGCAGCCCCGGGATTTCACCCACGGGTGGGAGAAGGGAGACCCAGTACTTC. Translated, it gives CASSPGISPTGGRRETQYF. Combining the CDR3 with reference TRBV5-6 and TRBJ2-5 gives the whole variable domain DAGVTQSPTHLIKTRGQQVTLRCSPKSGHDTVSWYQQALGQGPQFIFQYYEEEERQRGNFPDRFSGHQFPNYSSELNVNALLLGDSALYLCASSPGISPTGGRRETQYFGPGTRLLVL.

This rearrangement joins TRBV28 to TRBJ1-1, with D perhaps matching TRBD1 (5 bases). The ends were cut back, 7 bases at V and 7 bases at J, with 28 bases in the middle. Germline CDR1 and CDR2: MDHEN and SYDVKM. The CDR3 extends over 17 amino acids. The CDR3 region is CASIYFAGTTAPFEAFF. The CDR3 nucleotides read TGTGCCAGCATCTATTTTGCCGGGACCACAGCCCCTTTTGAAGCTTTCTTT. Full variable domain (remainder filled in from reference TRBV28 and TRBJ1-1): DVKVTQSSRYLVKRTGEKVFLECVQDMDHENMFWYRQDPGLGLRLIYFSYDVKMKEKGDIPEGYSVSREKKERFSLILESASTNQTSMYLCASIYFAGTTAPFEAFFGQGTRLTVV.

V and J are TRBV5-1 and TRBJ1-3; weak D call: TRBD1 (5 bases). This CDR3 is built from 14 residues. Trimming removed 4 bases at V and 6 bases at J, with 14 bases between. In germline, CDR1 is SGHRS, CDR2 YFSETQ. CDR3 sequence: CASSPGTAENTIYF. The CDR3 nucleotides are TGCGCCAGCAGCCCCGGGACGGCCGAAAACACCATATATTTT. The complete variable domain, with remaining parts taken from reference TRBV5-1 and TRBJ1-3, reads KAGVTQTPRYLIKTRGQQVTLSCSPISGHRSVSWYQQTPGQGLQFLFEYFSETQRNKGNFPGRFSGRQFSNSRSEMNVSTLELGDSALYLCASSPGTAENTIYFGEGSWLTVV.

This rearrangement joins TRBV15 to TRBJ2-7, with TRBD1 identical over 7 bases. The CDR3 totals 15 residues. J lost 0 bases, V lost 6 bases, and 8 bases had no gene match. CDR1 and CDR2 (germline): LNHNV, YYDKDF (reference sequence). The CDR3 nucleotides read TGTGCCACCAGGAGGGAGACAGGGAGCTCCTACGAGCAGTACTTC. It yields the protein CATRRETGSSYEQYF.

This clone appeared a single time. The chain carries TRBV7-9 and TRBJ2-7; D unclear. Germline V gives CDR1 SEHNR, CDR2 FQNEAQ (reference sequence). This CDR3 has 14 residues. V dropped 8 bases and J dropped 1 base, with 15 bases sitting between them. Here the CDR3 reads CASSGNGYSYEQYF. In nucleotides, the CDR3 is TGTGCCAGCTCCGGTAATGGGTATTCCTACGAGCAGTACTTC.

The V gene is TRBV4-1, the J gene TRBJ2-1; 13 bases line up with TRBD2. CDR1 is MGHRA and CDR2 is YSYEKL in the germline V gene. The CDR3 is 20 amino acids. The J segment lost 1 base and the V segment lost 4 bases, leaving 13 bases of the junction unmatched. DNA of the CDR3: TGCGCCAGCAGCCCGGTCGGACTAGCGGGGGCGAGTGGGTCCTACAATGAGCAGTTCTTC. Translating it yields CASSPVGLAGASGSYNEQFF.

The CDR3 sequence is CASSYLFGANEQYF. The CDR3 DNA reads as TGTGCCAGCAGTTACCTTTTCGGGGCTAACGAGCAGTACTTC. The chain has TRBV28 and TRBJ2-7, with D perhaps matching TRBD1 or TRBD2 (5 bases each). V shed 4 bases and J shed 5 bases, with 15 bases lying between them. CDR1 MDHEN and CDR2 SYDVKM come from the germline V gene. CDR3 length: 14 residues.

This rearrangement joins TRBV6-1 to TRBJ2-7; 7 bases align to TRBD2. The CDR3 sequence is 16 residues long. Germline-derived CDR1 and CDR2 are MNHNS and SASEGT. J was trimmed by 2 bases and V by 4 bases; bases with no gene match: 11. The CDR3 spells CASSGGGRLLTYEQYF. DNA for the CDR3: TGTGCCAGCAGTGGGGGGGGACGGCTCCTGACCTACGAGCAGTACTTC.

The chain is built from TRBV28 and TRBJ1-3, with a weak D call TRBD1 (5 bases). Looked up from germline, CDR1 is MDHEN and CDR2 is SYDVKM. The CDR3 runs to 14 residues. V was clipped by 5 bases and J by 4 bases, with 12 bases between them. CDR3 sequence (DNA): TGTGCCAGCAGTACCCCGGGGGGGGGAAACACCATATATTTT. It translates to CASSTPGGGNTIYF.

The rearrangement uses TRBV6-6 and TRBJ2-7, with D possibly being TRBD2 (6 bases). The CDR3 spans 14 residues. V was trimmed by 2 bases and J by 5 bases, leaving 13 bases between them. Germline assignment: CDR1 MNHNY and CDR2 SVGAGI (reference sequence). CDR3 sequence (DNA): TGTGCCAGCAGTTACGGGGCCGGCGGGGACGAGCAGTACTTC. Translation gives CASSYGAGGDEQYF.

The CDR3 reads CASRSVRESRTQYF. Here the CDR3 DNA reads TGTGCCAGCAGGTCGGTCCGGGAGAGCAGGACCCAGTACTTC. The rearrangement joins TRBV2 to TRBJ2-5, with TRBD2 as a possible D gene (6 bases). V shed 6 bases and J shed 7 bases, with 18 bases lying between them. Germline V CDR1 and CDR2: SNHLY, FYNNEI. There are 14 residues in the CDR3.

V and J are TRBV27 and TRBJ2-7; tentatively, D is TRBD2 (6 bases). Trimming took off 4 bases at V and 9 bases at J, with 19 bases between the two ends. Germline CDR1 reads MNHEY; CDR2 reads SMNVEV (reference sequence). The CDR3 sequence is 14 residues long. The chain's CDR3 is CASSSPRDFRPQYF. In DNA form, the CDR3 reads TGTGCCAGCAGTTCCCCCCGGGACTTTCGCCCGCAGTACTTC.

CDR3 bases: TGTGCCAGCAGCGTAGGACAGGGAAAAACTGAAGCTTTCTTT. Protein: CASSVGQGKTEAFF. V and J are TRBV9 and TRBJ1-1; 7 bases are shared with TRBD1. The CDR3 has 14 residues. The J segment lost 5 bases and the V segment lost 0 bases, leaving 4 bases of the junction unmatched. In germline, CDR1 is SGDLS, CDR2 YYNGEE.

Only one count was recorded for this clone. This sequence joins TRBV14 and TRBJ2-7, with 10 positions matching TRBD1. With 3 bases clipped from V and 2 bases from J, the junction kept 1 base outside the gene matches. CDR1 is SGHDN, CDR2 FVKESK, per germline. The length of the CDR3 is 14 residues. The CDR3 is CASSQTGGPYEQYF. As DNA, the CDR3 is TGTGCCAGCAGCCAGACAGGGGGCCCCTACGAGCAGTACTTC.

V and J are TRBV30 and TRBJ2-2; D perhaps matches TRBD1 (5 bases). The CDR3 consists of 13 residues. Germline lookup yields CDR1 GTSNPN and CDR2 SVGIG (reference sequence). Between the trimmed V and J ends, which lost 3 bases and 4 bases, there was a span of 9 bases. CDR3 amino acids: CAWSLGATGELFF. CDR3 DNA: TGTGCCTGGAGCTTAGGGGCCACCGGGGAGCTGTTTTTT.

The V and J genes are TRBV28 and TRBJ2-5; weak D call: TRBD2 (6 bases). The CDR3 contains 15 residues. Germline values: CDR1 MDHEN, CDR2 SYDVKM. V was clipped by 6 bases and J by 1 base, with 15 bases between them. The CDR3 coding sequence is TGTGCCAGCAGCCCCGGATCGGAGGGCCAAGAGACCCAGTACTTC. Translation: CASSPGSEGQETQYF.

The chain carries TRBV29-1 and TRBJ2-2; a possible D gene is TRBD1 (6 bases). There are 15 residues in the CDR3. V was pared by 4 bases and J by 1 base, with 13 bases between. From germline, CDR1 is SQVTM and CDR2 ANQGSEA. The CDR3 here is CSVGVGTLNTGELFF. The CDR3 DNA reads TGCAGCGTTGGTGTCGGGACATTGAACACCGGGGAGCTGTTTTTT.

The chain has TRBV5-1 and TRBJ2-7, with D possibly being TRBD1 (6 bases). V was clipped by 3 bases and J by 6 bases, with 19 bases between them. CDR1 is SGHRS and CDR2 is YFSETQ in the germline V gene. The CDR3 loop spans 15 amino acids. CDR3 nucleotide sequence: TGCGCCAGCAGCTCCGGACAGCTTGGGTTACCCGAGCAGTACTTC. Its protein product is CASSSGQLGLPEQYF.

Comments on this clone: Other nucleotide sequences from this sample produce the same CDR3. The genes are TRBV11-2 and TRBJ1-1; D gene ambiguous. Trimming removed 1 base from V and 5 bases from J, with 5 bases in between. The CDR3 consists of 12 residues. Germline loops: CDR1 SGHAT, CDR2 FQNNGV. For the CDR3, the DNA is TGTGCCAGCAGCTTAGCCGGGACTGAAGCTTTCTTT. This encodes CASSLAGTEAFF.

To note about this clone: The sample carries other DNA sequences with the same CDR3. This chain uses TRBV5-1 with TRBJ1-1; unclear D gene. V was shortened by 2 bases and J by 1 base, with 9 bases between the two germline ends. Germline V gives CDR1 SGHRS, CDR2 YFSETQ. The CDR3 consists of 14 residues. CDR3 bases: TGCGCCAGCAGCTTCGGACGGGGGAACACTGAAGCTTTCTTT. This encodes CASSFGRGNTEAFF.

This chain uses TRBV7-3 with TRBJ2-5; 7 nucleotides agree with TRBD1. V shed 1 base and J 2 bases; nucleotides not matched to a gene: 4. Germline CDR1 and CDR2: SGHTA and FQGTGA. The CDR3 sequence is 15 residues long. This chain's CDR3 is CASSLMGQSQETQYF. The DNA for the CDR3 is TGTGCCAGCAGCTTAATGGGACAGAGTCAAGAGACCCAGTACTTC.

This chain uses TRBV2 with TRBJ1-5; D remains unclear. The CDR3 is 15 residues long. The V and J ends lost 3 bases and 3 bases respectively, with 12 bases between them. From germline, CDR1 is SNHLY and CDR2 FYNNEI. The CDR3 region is CASSEATVYNQPQHF. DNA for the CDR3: TGTGCCAGCAGTGAGGCAACAGTCTACAATCAGCCCCAGCATTTT.

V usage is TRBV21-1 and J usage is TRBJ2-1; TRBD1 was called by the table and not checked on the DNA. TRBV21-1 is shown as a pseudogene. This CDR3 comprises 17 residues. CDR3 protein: CASSKIPRAVGYNEQFF. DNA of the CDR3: TGTGCCAGCAGCAAGATTCCCAGGGCGGTCGGCTACAATGAGCAGTTCTTC.

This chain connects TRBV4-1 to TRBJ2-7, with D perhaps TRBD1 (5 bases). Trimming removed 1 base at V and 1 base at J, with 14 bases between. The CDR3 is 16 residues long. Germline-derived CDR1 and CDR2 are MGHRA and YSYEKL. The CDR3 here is CASSQVDPDKSYEQYF. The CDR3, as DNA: TGCGCCAGCAGCCAAGTTGATCCGGACAAATCCTACGAGCAGTACTTC.

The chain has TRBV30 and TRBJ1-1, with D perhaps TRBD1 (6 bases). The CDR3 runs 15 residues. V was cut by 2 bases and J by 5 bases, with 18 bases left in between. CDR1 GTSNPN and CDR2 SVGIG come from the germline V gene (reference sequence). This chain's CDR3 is CAWSYRGGISTEAFF. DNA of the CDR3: TGTGCCTGGAGTTATAGGGGGGGAATATCGACTGAAGCTTTCTTT.

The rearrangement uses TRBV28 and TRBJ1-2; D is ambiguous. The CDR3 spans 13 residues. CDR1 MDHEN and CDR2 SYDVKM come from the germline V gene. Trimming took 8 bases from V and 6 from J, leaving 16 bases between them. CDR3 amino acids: CASLQPVTHGYTF. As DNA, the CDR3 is TGTGCCAGCCTCCAACCCGTAACGCATGGCTACACCTTC.

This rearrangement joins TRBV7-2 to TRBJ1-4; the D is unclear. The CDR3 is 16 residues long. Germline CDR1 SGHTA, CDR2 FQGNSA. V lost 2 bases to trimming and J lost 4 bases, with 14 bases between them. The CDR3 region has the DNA TGTGCCAGCAGCTTATTCCCCCCGGGTAATAATGAAAAACTGTTTTTT. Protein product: CASSLFPPGNNEKLFF.